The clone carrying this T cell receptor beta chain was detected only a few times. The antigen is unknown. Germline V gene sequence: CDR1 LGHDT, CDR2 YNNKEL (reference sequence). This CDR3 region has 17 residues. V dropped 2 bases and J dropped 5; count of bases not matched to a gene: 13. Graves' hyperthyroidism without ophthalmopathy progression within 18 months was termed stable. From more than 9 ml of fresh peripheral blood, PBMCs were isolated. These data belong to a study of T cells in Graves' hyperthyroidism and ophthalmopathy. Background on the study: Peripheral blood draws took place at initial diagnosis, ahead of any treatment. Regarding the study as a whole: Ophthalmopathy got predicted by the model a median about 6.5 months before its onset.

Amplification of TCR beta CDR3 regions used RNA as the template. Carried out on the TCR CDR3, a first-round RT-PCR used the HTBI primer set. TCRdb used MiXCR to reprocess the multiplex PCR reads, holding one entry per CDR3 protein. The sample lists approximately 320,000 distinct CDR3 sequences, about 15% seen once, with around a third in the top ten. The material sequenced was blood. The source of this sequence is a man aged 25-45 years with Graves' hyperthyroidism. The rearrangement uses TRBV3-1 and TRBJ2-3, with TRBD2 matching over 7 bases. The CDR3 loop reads CASSQTGGSSLQDTQYF. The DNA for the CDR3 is TGTGCCAGCAGCCAAACTGGCGGGAGCTCGTTGCAAGATACGCAGTATTTT.